Below, one TCR beta chain is given with its context. Original handling: Scientists estimated how many nucleated cells there were by amplifying reference gene primers. The method was immunoSEQ multiplex PCR; TCRdb's version includes in-frame clones alone and lacks a portion of them. Clonal size and the V and J genes are those of that table, whereas D and trimming came from the DNA. This table holds some 140,000 clones, around 85% found once. The data derive from a study of blood T cell repertoires in COVID-19. Overall study context: Specimens from acute and convalescent COVID-19 originated in the United States, Italy and Spain.

V was shortened by 2 bases and J by 4 bases, with 14 bases between the two germline ends. Germline values: CDR1 SNHLY, CDR2 FYNNEI. The CDR3 extends over 15 amino acids. The chain is built from TRBV2 and TRBJ1-2; D is unresolved. The specimen was peripheral blood. The TCR comes from a woman aged 55-70 years with acute or convalescent COVID-19. The CDR3 nucleotides are TGTGCCAGCAGTGAATTGACTGCAACTCTCTATGGCTACACCTTC. Encoded protein: CASSELTATLYGYTF.